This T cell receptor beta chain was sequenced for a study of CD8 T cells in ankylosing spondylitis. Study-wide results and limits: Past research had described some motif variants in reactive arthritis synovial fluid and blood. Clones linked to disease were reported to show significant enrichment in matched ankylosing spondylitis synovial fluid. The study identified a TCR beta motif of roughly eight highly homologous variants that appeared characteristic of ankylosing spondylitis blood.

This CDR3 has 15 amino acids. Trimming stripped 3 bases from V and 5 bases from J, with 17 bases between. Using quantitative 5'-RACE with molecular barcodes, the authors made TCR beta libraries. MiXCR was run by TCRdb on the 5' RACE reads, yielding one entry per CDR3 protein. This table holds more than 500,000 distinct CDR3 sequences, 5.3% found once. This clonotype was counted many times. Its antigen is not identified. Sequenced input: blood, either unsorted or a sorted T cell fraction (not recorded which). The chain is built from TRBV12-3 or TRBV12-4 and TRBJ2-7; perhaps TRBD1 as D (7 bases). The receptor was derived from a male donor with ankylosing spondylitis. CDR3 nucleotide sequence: TGTGCCAGCAGTTTTTCGGGCGACAGGGAGGACGAGCAGTACTTC. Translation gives CASSFSGDREDEQYF.